This is a list of T cell receptor beta chains from one sample in a study of shared clonotypes between healthy human individuals. Using immunoSEQ multiplex PCR, the repertoire was profiled, and TCRdb retains in-frame clones only, with some absent. The repertoire holds 2 million to 2.5 million clones, with approximately 95% as singletons. The sequenced sample consisted of naive CD4+ T cells from PBMCs. Receptors were obtained from a man aged 18-30 years in good health. Some clones in this sample may be carry-over from other donors' samples. CDR3s include the opening cysteine and the closing phenylalanine or tryptophan. Clone size is not always given. Where it is, it says once, few, many or a class for expanded clones.

TRBV7-2	TRBJ2-1	-	CASSLTSGRNEQFF
TRBV6-1	TRBJ2-5	-	CASSEGDRVRETQYF
TRBV15	TRBJ2-7	-	CATSRISSGRARLGEQYF
TRBV7-2	TRBJ2-2	-	CASSQPSGGAGELFF
TRBV2	TRBJ2-3	-	CASSKTGGRITDTQYF
TRBV6-6	TRBJ1-1	-	CASSRGPLNTEAFF
TRBV20-1	TRBJ2-5	-	CSAGGRETQYF
TRBV6-4	TRBJ2-4	once	CASKSLGGLRNIQYF
TRBV6-6	TRBJ1-2	-	CASSGRGVGYTF
TRBV5-8	TRBJ1-3	-	CASSLDSGNTIYF
TRBV29-1	TRBJ1-2	-	CSVRRSPLSNYGYTF
TRBV30	TRBJ2-3	-	CAWKKQREVTDTQYF
TRBV2	TRBJ2-5	-	CASSLDRGPQETQYF
TRBV28	TRBJ2-7	-	CASSLQWRGSYEQYF
TRBV5-1	TRBJ1-4	-	CASSLGPFDRDEKLFF
TRBV5-6	TRBJ1-1	-	CASSFRKITKTEAFF
TRBV10-3	TRBJ2-1	-	CAISGLTSDSYNEQFF